This T cell receptor (beta chain) was sequenced during a study of spatial heterogeneity in lung cancer. About the research overall: The study consistently detected more beta-chain than alpha-chain sequences.

Time point denoted: sample taken at primary tumor resection. No cells were sorted before sequencing. The whole RNA sequenced was extracted from tumor, nontumor lung or frozen PBMC. The sample holds many counts of this clonotype. TCR cDNA molecules each had a unique molecular identifier. TCRdb ran MiXCR on the 5' RACE reads and lists one entry per CDR3 protein. This sample yields roughly 70,000 distinct CDR3 sequences, of which about an eighth are seen a single time; approximately 7.2% belongs to the top ten. Trimming took 4 bases from V and 5 from J; bases not matched to a gene: 8. The CDR3 runs to 14 residues. Germline CDR1 reads SGHRS; CDR2 reads YFSETQ.

The V and J genes are TRBV5-1 and TRBJ2-5, with TRBD1 matching 7 bases. This receptor was identified in a male donor with early-stage non-small cell lung cancer. The starting material was PBMCs, obtained at surgery. The CDR3 nucleotides are TGCGCCAGCAGCAAGGACAGGAATGGGGAGACCCAGTACTTC. Its translation: CASSKDRNGETQYF. The variable domain in full, completed from reference TRBV5-1 and TRBJ2-5, reads KAGVTQTPRYLIKTRGQQVTLSCSPISGHRSVSWYQQTPGQGLQFLFEYFSETQRNKGNFPGRFSGRQFSNSRSEMNVSTLELGDSALYLCASSKDRNGETQYFGPGTRLLVL.